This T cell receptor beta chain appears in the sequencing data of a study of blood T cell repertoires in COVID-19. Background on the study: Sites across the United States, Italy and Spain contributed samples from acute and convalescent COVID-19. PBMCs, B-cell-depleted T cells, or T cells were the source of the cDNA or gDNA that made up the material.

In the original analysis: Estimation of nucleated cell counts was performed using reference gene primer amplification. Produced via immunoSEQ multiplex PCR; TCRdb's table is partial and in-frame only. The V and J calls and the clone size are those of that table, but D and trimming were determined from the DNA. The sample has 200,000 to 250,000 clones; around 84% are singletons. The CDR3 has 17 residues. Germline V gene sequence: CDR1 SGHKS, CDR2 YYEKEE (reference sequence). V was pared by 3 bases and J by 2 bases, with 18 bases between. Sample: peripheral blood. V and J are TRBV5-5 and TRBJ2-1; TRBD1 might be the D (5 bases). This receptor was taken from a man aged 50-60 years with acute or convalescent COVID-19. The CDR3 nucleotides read TGTGCCAGCAGCTCTACCAGGGTTACAAGACCCTACAATGAGCAGTTCTTC. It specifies CASSSTRVTRPYNEQFF.